What follows are 30 T cell receptor beta chains derived from one specimen sequenced in a study of cytomegalovirus exposure and HLA in healthy donors. The PCR contained 60 Vbeta and 13 Jbeta primers. Clones were sequenced by immunoSEQ multiplex PCR, and TCRdb holds only the in-frame ones, with some missing. In the table there are some 170,000 clones, over 60% of which are singletons. Material for sequencing was PBMCs. The receptors were sampled from a man aged 35-49 years in good health and CMV-seropositive.

This chain joins TRBV28 and TRBJ1-5; D unresolved. The CDR3 totals 13 residues. Germline V gene sequence: CDR1 MDHEN, CDR2 SYDVKM. Trimming removed 4 bases at V and 6 bases at J, with 10 bases between. The CDR3 reads CASSWNSVQPQHF. The DNA for the CDR3 is TGTGCCAGCAGTTGGAACAGTGTTCAGCCCCAGCATTTT.

A word on this clone: One end of the junction does not line up with germline, which may come from a read error. This sequence joins TRBV4-2 and TRBJ2-6, with TRBD1 as a possible D gene (5 bases). Germline CDR1 and CDR2: LGHNA and YNFKEQ. There are 16 residues in the CDR3. The CDR3 is CASSQGIRAGANGLTF. The CDR3 nucleotides read TGTGCCAGCAGCCAAGGAATACGGGCTGGGGCCAACGGCCTGACTTTC.

In this sample, this clone turned up once. The chain is built from TRBV5-1 and TRBJ2-5, with D possibly TRBD2 on 6 matching bases. The germline V gene encodes CDR1 SGHRS and CDR2 YFSETQ. There are 15 residues in the CDR3. V was clipped by 0 bases and J by 1 base, with 10 bases between them. The CDR3 bases are TGCGCCAGCAGCTTGGGGGTGCGGGGCCAAGAGACCCAGTACTTC. Encoded protein: CASSLGVRGQETQYF.

This clone was observed a few times. The CDR3: CASSLAAVRGETQYF. The CDR3, as DNA: TGTGCCAGCAGCTTAGCGGCAGTCCGGGGGGAGACCCAGTACTTC. The V gene is TRBV7-9, the J gene TRBJ2-5; weak D call: TRBD2 (6 bases). The CDR3 has 15 amino acids. CDR1 SEHNR and CDR2 FQNEAQ come from the germline V gene (reference sequence). Trimming shortened V by 0 bases and J by 5 bases, and 13 bases separated the two germline ends.

This clone showed up just a few times. V is TRBV7-8 and J is TRBJ1-1, with D tentatively TRBD1 (6 bases). Germline V gene sequence: CDR1 SGHVS, CDR2 FQNEAQ. The CDR3 contains 16 residues. The V gene lost 4 bases and the J gene lost 0 bases, with 15 bases spanning the gap. CDR3 sequence reads: CASSSRTALLNTEAFF. The CDR3 bases are TGTGCCAGCAGCTCGCGGACAGCCCTTTTGAACACTGAAGCTTTCTTT. Full variable domain (remainder filled in from reference TRBV7-8 and TRBJ1-1): GAGVSQSPRYKVAKRGQDVALRCDPISGHVSLFWYQQALGQGPEFLTYFQNEAQLDKSGLPSDRFFAERPEGSVSTLKIQRTQQEDSAVYLCASSSRTALLNTEAFFGQGTRLTVV.

Here the CDR3 DNA reads TGTGCCAGCAGTTTAAAAGGGCGATGGGGACTCCATTACAATGAGCAGTTCTTC. Its translation: CASSLKGRWGLHYNEQFF. The V gene is TRBV28, the J gene TRBJ2-1; D is perhaps TRBD2 (6 bases). The CDR3 has 18 residues. The germline CDR1 and CDR2 sequences are MDHEN and SYDVKM. Trimming removed 2 bases at V and 4 bases at J, with 21 bases between.

With respect to this clone: A read error may produce the germline difference seen at one junction end. The CDR3 DNA is TGTGCTAGCAGCTTCACAGAAGACTCCTACGAGCAGTACTTC. Residues: CASSFTEDSYEQYF. This rearrangement joins TRBV7-7 to TRBJ2-7; D ambiguous. Germline CDR1 SSHAT, CDR2 FNYEAQ (reference sequence). The CDR3 extends over 14 amino acids.

The rearrangement joins TRBV5-1 to TRBJ2-5, with 10 bases identical to TRBD1. There are 15 residues in the CDR3. Trimming cost V 3 bases and J 4 bases; bases outside gene matches: 6. Per germline, CDR1 SGHRS and CDR2 YFSETQ. CDR3 residues: CASSSQGQGTETQYF. The CDR3 region has the DNA TGCGCCAGCAGCTCCCAGGGACAGGGGACAGAGACCCAGTACTTC.

The chain employs TRBV5-1 and TRBJ2-7, with D perhaps TRBD1 (6 bases). Germline-derived CDR1 and CDR2 are SGHRS and YFSETQ. The V end was cut by 5 bases, the J end by 5 bases, with 17 bases between. The CDR3 spans 14 residues. CDR3 in DNA: TGCGCCAGCAGATACCGGACAGAAGGCCACGAGCAGTACTTC. This encodes CASRYRTEGHEQYF.

The V call is TRBV6-6, the J call TRBJ2-5; D not resolved. CDR1 and CDR2 (germline): MNHNY, SVGAGI (reference sequence). Trimming took 5 bases from V and 1 from J, leaving 8 bases between them. The CDR3 extends over 13 amino acids. The CDR3 reads CASSGQIQETQYF. The CDR3 nucleotides are TGTGCCAGCAGTGGGCAGATCCAAGAGACCCAGTACTTC.

This rearrangement joins TRBV6-5 to TRBJ2-5; TRBD2 might be the D (6 bases). Germline CDR1 and CDR2: MNHEY and SVGAGI. Trimming took off 4 bases at V and 1 base at J, with 16 bases between the two ends. The CDR3 loop spans 16 amino acids. The CDR3 DNA sequence: TGTGCCAGCAGTTTCGCGACCGGGGGACCCCAAGAGACCCAGTACTTC. Translated, it gives CASSFATGGPQETQYF.

This chain connects TRBV6-5 to TRBJ1-1; tentatively, D is TRBD1 (5 bases). V dropped 2 bases and J dropped 1 base, with 8 bases sitting between them. This CDR3 is 14 amino acids long. Germline V gene lookup returns CDR1 MNHEY and CDR2 SVGAGI. CDR3 nucleotide sequence: TGTGCCAGCAGTTACAGGGGAGGGAACACTGAAGCTTTCTTT. Residues: CASSYRGGNTEAFF.

The chain has TRBV5-1 and TRBJ2-3; D perhaps matches TRBD2 (6 bases). The germline CDR1 and CDR2 sequences are SGHRS and YFSETQ. V shed 0 bases and J shed 0 bases, with 8 bases lying between them. The CDR3 sequence is 15 residues long. The CDR3, as DNA: TGCGCCAGCAGCTTGGCTAGCGCAAGCACAGATACGCAGTATTTT. This codes for CASSLASASTDTQYF.

The genes are TRBV5-1 and TRBJ2-2, with a possible D match to TRBD2 (5 bases). Germline CDR1 SGHRS, CDR2 YFSETQ. Trimming took 0 bases from V and 3 from J, leaving 6 bases between them. CDR3 length equals 14 residues. The CDR3 coding sequence is TGCGCCAGCAGCTTGGGGACTTACACCGGGGAGCTGTTTTTT. Translating it yields CASSLGTYTGELFF.

This chain connects TRBV28 to TRBJ2-2, with D perhaps TRBD1 (5 bases). This CDR3 has 17 amino acids. The germline V gene encodes CDR1 MDHEN and CDR2 SYDVKM. The V gene lost 4 bases and the J gene lost 0 bases, with 15 bases spanning the gap. The CDR3 nucleotides read TGTGCCAGCAGTTCACCCTTAGGGGTCACGAACACCGGGGAGCTGTTTTTT. This gives the protein CASSSPLGVTNTGELFF.

This clone was seen more than once but under ten times. V usage is TRBV11-3 and J usage is TRBJ2-1, with 13 bases matching TRBD2. J lost 10 bases, V lost 5 bases, and 8 bases had no gene match. Germline CDR1 reads SGHNT; CDR2 reads YENEEA. CDR3 length: 15 residues. The CDR3 nucleotides are TGTGCCAGCAGCGGACTAGCGGGAGCCGCTCGGGAGCAGTTCTTC. Its translation: CASSGLAGAAREQFF.

This chain links TRBV7-3 with TRBJ2-1; 13 bases map to TRBD2. V gave up 5 bases and J gave up 6 bases; unmatched junction bases: 7. The germline CDR1 and CDR2 sequences are SGHTA and FQGTGA. The CDR3 covers 16 residues. CDR3 nucleotides: TGTGCCAGCAGCCGGACCGGGACTAGCGGGACCAATGAGCAGTTCTTC. It specifies CASSRTGTSGTNEQFF.

This clone was recorded only once. The chain recombines TRBV5-1 with TRBJ2-3; 8 nucleotides agree with TRBD2. The V gene's germline CDR1 is SGHRS and CDR2 YFSETQ. CDR3 size: 15 residues. J was trimmed by 6 bases and V by 4 bases; bases with no gene match: 10. CDR3 protein: CASSDPGGGFDTQYF. Written as DNA, the CDR3 is TGCGCCAGCAGCGACCCTGGCGGGGGGTTTGATACGCAGTATTTT.

The J gene is TRBJ2-7, the V gene TRBV28, with 8 bases lining up with TRBD1. CDR1 is MDHEN, CDR2 SYDVKM, per germline. V trimming: 5 bases; J trimming: 6 bases; junction bases outside the gene matches: 12. The CDR3 has 15 amino acids. This CDR3 is CASSPGGRGRGEQYF. In DNA, the CDR3 is TGTGCCAGCAGTCCAGGGGGCAGGGGGCGCGGCGAGCAGTACTTC.

V and J are TRBV6-4 and TRBJ2-1; the D is unclear. The CDR3 consists of 12 residues. V was trimmed by 3 bases and J by 7 bases, leaving 7 bases between them. Germline-derived CDR1 and CDR2 are MRHNA and SNTAGT. The CDR3 loop reads CASSDGSNEQFF. Here the CDR3 DNA reads TGTGCCAGCAGTGATGGCTCGAATGAGCAGTTCTTC.

Concerning this clone: At one of its ends the junction is not consistent with the germline gene, which may arise from a read error. The V gene is TRBV12-5, the J gene TRBJ2-7; possibly TRBD2 for D (5 bases). CDR1 and CDR2 (germline): LGHNT, FRNRAP. The CDR3 contains 15 residues. The CDR3 is CASGLQPASSNEQYF. CDR3 coding DNA: TGTGCTAGTGGTTTGCAACCAGCTAGCTCCAACGAGCAGTACTTC.

This clone turned up a few times. The chain employs TRBV4-2 and TRBJ2-2; weak D call: TRBD2 (6 bases). CDR3 size: 14 residues. V lost 1 base, J lost 8 bases, and 11 bases lay in between. Looked up from germline, CDR1 is LGHNA and CDR2 is YNFKEQ. In nucleotides, the CDR3 is TGTGCCAGCAGCCAAGGGAGGAGGGTTGGGGAGCTGTTTTTT. Its translation is CASSQGRRVGELFF.

The chain links TRBV6-1 to TRBJ2-7; 7 bases agree with TRBD2. From germline, CDR1 is MNHNS and CDR2 SASEGT. Losses at the gene ends were 4 bases for V and 3 bases for J; bases not matched to a gene: 6. This CDR3 has 14 residues. The CDR3 is CASSAAGDVYEQYF. Written as DNA, the CDR3 is TGTGCCAGCAGTGCGGCGGGAGACGTCTACGAGCAGTACTTC.

The rearrangement joins TRBV7-6 to TRBJ2-7, with 8 bases that match TRBD2. Trimming removed 0 bases from V and 2 bases from J; junction bases left unmatched: 6. The germline CDR1 and CDR2 sequences are SGHVS and FNYEAQ. The CDR3 covers 16 residues. The CDR3 DNA is TGTGCCAGCAGCTTAGCGGTTCTAGCGGGCCCCTACGAGCAGTACTTC. Protein product: CASSLAVLAGPYEQYF.

The chain is built from TRBV2 and TRBJ2-3; 10 bases are a match to TRBD1. The ends lost 7 bases at V and 2 bases at J; junction bases unmatched: 6. Germline CDR1 is SNHLY and CDR2 is FYNNEI. The CDR3 has 15 amino acids. In DNA form, the CDR3 reads TGTGCCAGCACCCTCGGGACAGGGGACACAGATACGCAGTATTTT. This sequence encodes CASTLGTGDTDTQYF. The whole variable domain, filled in from reference TRBV2 and TRBJ2-3, reads EPEVTQTPSHQVTQMGQEVILRCVPISNHLYFYWYRQILGQKVEFLVSFYNNEISEKSEIFDDQFSVERPDGSNFTLKIRSTKLEDSAMYFCASTLGTGDTDTQYFGPGTRLTVL.

The chain combines TRBV14 with TRBJ2-7; 12 nucleotides line up with TRBD2. Germline-derived CDR1 and CDR2 are SGHDN and FVKESK. V lost 3 bases, J lost 7 bases, and 13 bases stayed unmatched. The CDR3 covers 17 residues. This CDR3 reads CASSQFLAGGRAGEQYF. DNA for the CDR3: TGTGCCAGCAGCCAGTTCCTAGCGGGAGGGCGGGCAGGGGAGCAGTACTTC.

The chain recombines TRBV19 with TRBJ1-2; the D is unclear. The CDR3 runs to 19 residues. V gave up 5 bases and J gave up 4 bases, with 29 bases separating them. Germline loops: CDR1 LNHDA, CDR2 SQIVND (reference sequence). For the CDR3, the DNA is TGTGCCAGTAGTGGTGGATTTACAGTGGACCGCCGGGGATTCTATGGCTACACCTTC. This gives the protein CASSGGFTVDRRGFYGYTF. Looking up the rest from reference TRBV19 and TRBJ1-2 gives the full variable domain: DGGITQSPKYLFRKEGQNVTLSCEQNLNHDAMYWYRQDPGQGLRLIYYSQIVNDFQKGDIAEGYSVSREKKESFPLTVTSAQKNPTAFYLCASSGGFTVDRRGFYGYTFGSGTRLTVV.

This clone appeared once. The chain uses TRBV10-3 and TRBJ2-5; perhaps TRBD2 as D (5 bases). This CDR3 is 13 amino acids long. Deletions cut 7 bases from V and 5 bases from J, with 14 bases between. Per germline, CDR1 ENHRY and CDR2 SYGVKD. The CDR3 sequence is CAITEPGWETQYF. The CDR3, as DNA: TGTGCCATCACCGAACCGGGGTGGGAGACCCAGTACTTC.

In its sample, this clone was seen a few times. CDR3: CASSKDSSYEQYF. The CDR3 coding sequence is TGCGCCAGTTCTAAGGACTCGTCCTACGAGCAGTACTTC. J is TRBJ2-7 and V is TRBV5-1; D is possibly TRBD2 (5 bases). Trimming cost V 8 bases and J 1 base, with 13 bases left between them. The CDR3 has 13 residues. Per germline, CDR1 SGHRS and CDR2 YFSETQ.

This clone was observed a few times. The genes are TRBV5-1 and TRBJ1-1; unclear D gene. V dropped 0 bases and J dropped 1 base, with 13 bases sitting between them. This CDR3 is 16 amino acids long. In germline, CDR1 is SGHRS, CDR2 YFSETQ. CDR3 in DNA: TGCGCCAGCAGCTTGGCCGGACTGCAAGGGAACACTGAAGCTTTCTTT. Translated, it gives CASSLAGLQGNTEAFF.